This TCR beta chain came from a study of OX40 agonist ivuxolimab in advanced cancers. Across the study: Every 2 weeks, patients received ivuxolimab intravenously, dosed at 0.01 to 10 mg/kg. Therapy given before enrollment (anti-PD-1, anti-PD-L1 or anti-CTLA-4) was allowed, and 35% to 45% had some.

Germline-derived CDR1 and CDR2 are SGHKS and YYEKEE (reference sequence). This CDR3 has 12 amino acids. The V and J ends lost 4 bases and 10 bases respectively, with 14 bases between them. Generated by immunoSEQ multiplex PCR, the TCRdb table keeps only in-frame clones and is missing some. Among approximately 60,000 clones, over 65% were seen once, and the ten largest hold more than 2%. The sequencing used CD4+ or CD8+ T cells sorted from blood, collected in a trial of the OX40 agonist ivuxolimab. The chain has TRBV5-5 and TRBJ1-1; D is unclear. This TCR came from an adult with an advanced solid tumor such as melanoma, head and neck, liver or kidney cancer. CDR3 sequence: CASSTLGMAAFF. In DNA form, the CDR3 reads TGTGCCAGCAGCACCTTGGGGATGGCAGCTTTCTTT.